This T cell receptor beta chain was sequenced during a study of OX40 agonist ivuxolimab in advanced cancers. Study-wide context: Enrollees could have had prior anti-PD-1, anti-PD-L1 or anti-CTLA-4 therapy, which 30% to 50% had received. Broader study findings: Circulating CD4+ and CD8+ T cells showed clonal expansion by week 6 at 0.1 to 3.0 mg/kg.

Assay used: immunoSEQ multiplex PCR; TCRdb lists only in-frame clones, some missing. Of 69,000 or so clones in the sample, around 91% were seen once. This clone has only a few counts. Its specificity is unknown. Trimming removed 2 bases from V and 0 bases from J, with 11 bases in between. The length of the CDR3 is 15 residues. Germline V gives CDR1 SGDLS, CDR2 YYNGEE. This sequence was found in an adult with an advanced solid tumor such as melanoma, head and neck, liver or kidney cancer. The rearrangement links TRBV9 to TRBJ2-5; D is perhaps TRBD1 (6 bases). This sample comprised CD4+ or CD8+ T cells sorted from blood, obtained in a trial of the OX40 agonist ivuxolimab. The CDR3 here is CASSVGAGYQETQYF. The CDR3 bases are TGTGCCAGCAGCGTGGGGGCGGGCTACCAAGAGACCCAGTACTTC.